The T cell receptor beta chain under discussion was sequenced for a study of blood T cell repertoires in COVID-19. The germline V gene encodes CDR1 MGHRA and CDR2 YSYEKL. The CDR3 is 15 amino acids. V shed 1 base and J shed 3 bases, with 13 bases lying between them. Under the authors' procedure: Scientists estimated how many nucleated cells there were by amplifying reference gene primers. Produced via immunoSEQ multiplex PCR; TCRdb's table is partial and in-frame only. The DNA was the basis for D and trimming; V, J and clone size are from that table. Seen here are approximately 200,000 clones, roughly 83% observed once, and the top ten hold over 5%.

Sequenced material: peripheral blood. The TCR was taken from a woman in her 40s with COVID-19, enrolled during active disease. The rearrangement links TRBV4-1 to TRBJ2-7; D is uncertain. This CDR3 reads CASSQASGKSYEQYF. Written as DNA, the CDR3 is TGCGCCAGCAGCCAAGCGTCAGGTAAAAGCTACGAGCAGTACTTC.